The 19 T cell receptor beta chains below all came from one sample that was sequenced in a study of cytomegalovirus exposure and HLA in healthy donors. The PCR ran on 60 Vbeta and 13 Jbeta primers. Here immunoSEQ multiplex PCR was the method, and the copy in TCRdb shows in-frame clones only, minus some. The data show 100,000 to 120,000 clones, approximately 74% seen once. The sample taken for sequencing was PBMCs. These receptors all stem from a woman aged 40 to 50 in good health and CMV-seropositive.

This sequence joins TRBV18 and TRBJ2-2; 9 bases are shared with TRBD2. The CDR3 runs to 16 residues. CDR1 and CDR2 (germline): KGHSH, LQKENI. Unmatched junction bases numbered 5, after V lost 6 bases and J lost 0 bases. The CDR3 reads CASSVSSGANTGELFF. Written as DNA, the CDR3 is TGTGCCAGCTCGGTCTCTAGCGGGGCGAACACCGGGGAGCTGTTTTTT.

The chain has TRBV4-1 and TRBJ2-3; possibly TRBD2 for D (5 bases). The V end lost 2 bases, the J end lost 6 bases, and 18 bases lay between the germline ends. The CDR3 is made up of 16 amino acids. Germline CDR1 and CDR2: MGHRA and YSYEKL. CDR3 amino acids: CASSQRTRSSADTQYF. Here the CDR3 DNA reads TGCGCCAGCAGCCAACGGACTCGCTCCTCCGCGGATACGCAGTATTTT.

This rearrangement joins TRBV29-1 to TRBJ1-1; 8 bases align to TRBD1. Germline CDR1 reads SQVTM; CDR2 reads ANQGSEA. The CDR3 totals 11 residues. The J segment lost 9 bases and the V segment lost 5 bases, leaving 5 bases of the junction unmatched. CDR3: CSVPDRGKAFF. CDR3 in DNA: TGCAGCGTTCCAGACAGGGGAAAAGCTTTCTTT. Based on the CDR3 plus reference TRBV29-1 and TRBJ1-1, the full variable domain is SAVISQKPSRDICQRGTSLTIQCQVDSQVTMMFWYRQQPGQSLTLIATANQGSEATYESGFVIDKFPISRPNLTFSTLTVSNMSPEDSSIYLCSVPDRGKAFFGQGTRLTVV.

This sequence joins TRBV5-8 and TRBJ1-2; D is perhaps TRBD1 (6 bases). Trimming shortened V by 2 bases and J by 8 bases, and 19 bases separated the two germline ends. Germline V gene lookup returns CDR1 SGHTS and CDR2 YDEGEE. This CDR3 contains 15 residues. The CDR3 loop is CASSFRRTAPRGYTF. DNA for the CDR3: TGTGCCAGCAGCTTCCGCCGGACAGCTCCTAGGGGCTACACCTTC.

V is TRBV7-9 and J is TRBJ2-1; 8 bases map to TRBD2. Germline V gene lookup returns CDR1 SEHNR and CDR2 FQNEAQ (reference sequence). This CDR3 region has 15 residues. With V trimmed by 3 bases and J by 3 bases, 4 bases remained unmatched. The CDR3 sequence: CASSFPGLDYNEQFF. CDR3 bases: TGTGCCAGCAGCTTCCCGGGACTAGACTACAATGAGCAGTTCTTC.

The chain combines TRBV18 with TRBJ2-5; 11 bases are a match to TRBD1. V lost 3 bases to trimming and J lost 4 bases; unmatched junction nucleotides: 4. CDR3 size: 15 residues. In germline, CDR1 is KGHSH, CDR2 LQKENI. The CDR3 loop is CASSPGQGGRETQYF. CDR3 nucleotide sequence: TGTGCCAGCTCACCGGGACAGGGGGGGAGAGAGACCCAGTACTTC.

The chain has TRBV5-4 and TRBJ1-1; D ambiguous. The ends were cut back, 0 bases at V and 5 bases at J, with 11 bases in the middle. The CDR3 is made up of 14 amino acids. CDR1 is SGHNT, CDR2 YYREEE, per germline (reference sequence). CDR3 sequence (DNA): TGTGCCAGCAGCTTGGAAGGGAGGCGTACTGAAGCTTTCTTT. Translating it yields CASSLEGRRTEAFF.

The CDR3 nucleotides read TGTGCCAGCAGCCCCACGATAGGAGCGGGGGGTTACAATGAGCAGTTCTTC. It translates to CASSPTIGAGGYNEQFF. The J gene is TRBJ2-1, the V gene TRBV5-6; TRBD2 matches at 9 bases. The CDR3 runs 17 residues. Per germline, CDR1 SGHDT and CDR2 YYEEEE. The V segment lost 4 bases and the J segment 4 bases; nucleotides outside the gene matches: 12. The variable domain in full, completed from reference TRBV5-6 and TRBJ2-1, reads DAGVTQSPTHLIKTRGQQVTLRCSPKSGHDTVSWYQQALGQGPQFIFQYYEEEERQRGNFPDRFSGHQFPNYSSELNVNALLLGDSALYLCASSPTIGAGGYNEQFFGPGTRLTVL.

This clone was seen just once. V usage is TRBV11-3 and J usage is TRBJ2-1; tentative D call: TRBD2 (6 bases). Germline values: CDR1 SGHNT, CDR2 YENEEA. V was clipped by 1 base and J by 3 bases, with 10 bases between them. The CDR3 extends over 15 amino acids. CDR3 residues: CASSLGRRGYNEQFF. The CDR3, as DNA: TGTGCCAGCAGCTTAGGTAGGCGGGGCTACAATGAGCAGTTCTTC.

This clone was picked up one time. The chain links TRBV5-1 to TRBJ2-5; TRBD2 agrees at 13 bases. Unmatched junction bases numbered 3, after V lost 0 bases and J lost 4 bases. The CDR3 extends over 16 amino acids. Germline V gene sequence: CDR1 SGHRS, CDR2 YFSETQ. Here the CDR3 DNA reads TGCGCCAGCAGCTTGGGGACTAGCGGGAGTGGAGAGACCCAGTACTTC. It yields the protein CASSLGTSGSGETQYF.

This clone is a singleton in its sample. The gene calls are TRBV7-8 and TRBJ2-7, with 8 bases lining up with TRBD1. The CDR3 loop spans 13 amino acids. Germline V lookup: CDR1 SGHVS, CDR2 FQNEAQ. The ends lost 1 base at V and 4 bases at J; junction bases unmatched: 0. The CDR3 protein is CASSLDRGYEQYF. CDR3 nucleotide sequence: TGTGCCAGCAGCTTAGACAGGGGGTACGAGCAGTACTTC.

This clone was found once. The rearrangement joins TRBV19 to TRBJ2-1, with 10 bases matching TRBD2. Germline values: CDR1 LNHDA, CDR2 SQIVND (reference sequence). The CDR3 is 16 residues long. The J segment lost 0 bases and the V segment lost 6 bases, leaving 5 bases of the junction unmatched. CDR3 loop: CASSQTSGYSYNEQFF. The DNA of the CDR3 is TGTGCCAGTAGCCAGACTAGCGGGTACTCCTACAATGAGCAGTTCTTC.

The chain employs TRBV6-5 and TRBJ1-6; D possibly corresponds to TRBD1 (6 bases). This CDR3 comprises 14 residues. CDR1 is MNHEY and CDR2 is SVGAGI in the germline V gene. Trimming pared 4 bases from V and 7 bases from J, leaving 11 bases between. The CDR3 loop is CASSWTVLNSPLHF. Written as DNA, the CDR3 is TGTGCCAGCAGTTGGACAGTCCTAAATTCACCCCTCCACTTT.

The chain joins TRBV11-1 to TRBJ2-1; the match to TRBD1 covers 9 bases. The ends lost 5 bases at V and 5 bases at J; junction bases unmatched: 7. This CDR3 comprises 15 residues. The germline V gene encodes CDR1 SGHAT and CDR2 FQDESV (reference sequence). This CDR3 is CASSTGTGWNNEQFF. In DNA, the CDR3 is TGTGCCAGCAGCACCGGGACAGGGTGGAACAATGAGCAGTTCTTC.

The V and J genes are TRBV6-5 and TRBJ2-1; 7 positions agree with TRBD1. V was clipped by 4 bases and J by 8 bases; unmatched bases: 8. The V gene's germline CDR1 is MNHEY and CDR2 SVGAGI. This CDR3 region has 14 residues. This CDR3 is CASSLGQKYYEQFF. The CDR3 nucleotides read TGTGCCAGCAGTTTGGGACAGAAGTATTATGAGCAGTTCTTC.

The chain recombines TRBV9 with TRBJ2-7, with D perhaps TRBD1 (5 bases). From germline, CDR1 is SGDLS and CDR2 YYNGEE. The CDR3 is made up of 14 amino acids. Between the trimmed V and J ends, which lost 7 bases and 1 base, there was a span of 15 bases. The CDR3 nucleotides are TGTGCCAGCTCCCCAGGGTGGGGTTCCTACGAGCAGTACTTC. Translated, it gives CASSPGWGSYEQYF. Combining the CDR3 with reference TRBV9 and TRBJ2-7 gives the whole variable domain DSGVTQTPKHLITATGQRVTLRCSPRSGDLSVYWYQQSLDQGLQFLIQYYNGEERAKGNILERFSAQQFPDLHSELNLSSLELGDSALYFCASSPGWGSYEQYFGPGTRLTVT.

This clone appeared once. V gene TRBV19 combines with J gene TRBJ1-3; D is ambiguous. The ends were cut back, 3 bases at V and 0 bases at J, with 9 bases in the middle. This CDR3 is 15 amino acids long. Per germline, CDR1 LNHDA and CDR2 SQIVND (reference sequence). The CDR3 DNA follows: TGTGCCAGTAGTATGGGCCGCTCCTCTGGAAACACCATATATTTT. Translating it yields CASSMGRSSGNTIYF.

The V call is TRBV30, the J call TRBJ2-2, with TRBD1 matching over 7 bases. CDR3 size: 17 residues. Germline V gene data show CDR1 as GTSNPN and CDR2 as SVGIG (reference sequence). Trimming removed 2 bases from V and 5 bases from J; junction bases left unmatched: 14. CDR3 nucleotides: TGTGCCTGGAGTCCCTCTCCGGGACAGCCTAAAACCGGGGAGCTGTTTTTT. Its translation: CAWSPSPGQPKTGELFF. The variable domain in full, completed from reference TRBV30 and TRBJ2-2, reads SQTIHQWPATLVQPVGSPLSLECTVEGTSNPNLYWYRQAAGRGLQLLFYSVGIGQISSEVPQNLSASRPQDRQFILSSKKLLLSDSGFYLCAWSPSPGQPKTGELFFGEGSRLTVL.

This clone has a handful of counts. The chain uses TRBV21-1 and TRBJ2-3; the table calls TRBD1, which could not be checked here. TRBV21-1 counts as a pseudogene. The length of the CDR3 is 16 residues. This CDR3 reads CASSKPGTGGQDTQYF. The CDR3 nucleotides are TGTGCCAGCAGCAAACCCGGGACAGGGGGCCAAGATACGCAGTATTTT.